Listed below are T cell receptor beta chains from one sample, sequenced in a study of blood T cell repertoires in COVID-19. The data were produced by immunoSEQ multiplex PCR, yet TCRdb's version contains in-frame clones alone and is incomplete. Counted here are 35,000 to 45,000 clones, roughly 85% occurring once; the ten biggest clones make up roughly 9.9%. Material for sequencing was peripheral blood. The source is a human donor in a cohort sampled during active COVID-19. Both conserved end residues are part of each CDR3. D genes are given only for firm matches.

CDR3 | J | V | D
CASSFQGNTEAFF | TRBJ1-1 | TRBV7-3 | .
CASSYSSQNTEAFF | TRBJ1-1 | TRBV6-5 | .
CAISDLPDRVSYNEQFF | TRBJ2-1 | TRBV10-3 | TRBD1
CASSLVLAGGEQFF | TRBJ2-1 | TRBV7-2 | TRBD2
CASSLDGLAPSTDTQYF | TRBJ2-3 | TRBV5-6 | .
CASSQATQGGAFF | TRBJ1-1 | TRBV3-1/TRBV3-2 | TRBD1
CASSLSQASLEYF | TRBJ2-7 | TRBV5-1 | .
CASSIGDRTNQPQHF | TRBJ1-5 | TRBV19 | TRBD1
CASSNPYQETQYF | TRBJ2-5 | TRBV19 | .
CASSRQVYHGQYF | TRBJ2-7 | TRBV6-5 | .
CASSLLGSGSTYEQYF | TRBJ2-7 | TRBV7-8 | TRBD2
CASSVGGQSTDTQYF | TRBJ2-3 | TRBV9 | .
CASSFGGPTGELFF | TRBJ2-2 | TRBV7-2 | .
CASSLAGSEVEQYF | TRBJ2-7 | TRBV5-1 | .
CATSRGQGRNYGYTF | TRBJ1-2 | TRBV13 | TRBD1
CASSLSQRGRVNTEAFF | TRBJ1-1 | TRBV11-2 | TRBD1
CASSLQGNYEQYF | TRBJ2-7 | TRBV5-4 | TRBD1
CASRAGQGFQPQHF | TRBJ1-5 | TRBV5-8 | TRBD1
CASSYPQRFQETQYF | TRBJ2-5 | TRBV6-2/TRBV6-3 | .
CASSIQPQGNEQYF | TRBJ2-7 | TRBV9 | .
CASSPGYNEQFF | TRBJ2-1 | TRBV3-1/TRBV3-2 | .
CASSLGIRRYTDTQYF | TRBJ2-3 | TRBV7-9 | .
CASSRPGTGESGYTF | TRBJ1-2 | TRBV3-1/TRBV3-2 | TRBD1
CASSSQPGTSGPPYEQYF | TRBJ2-7 | TRBV7-3 | TRBD2
CASSFSSSPNEKLFF | TRBJ1-4 | TRBV7-2 | .
CASSSARPGTGSEQYF | TRBJ2-7 | TRBV7-2 | TRBD1
CASSARWGDYEQYF | TRBJ2-7 | TRBV9 | .
CASSFQGRKEELFF | TRBJ2-2 | TRBV7-9 | .
CASSVTTGTGGTTEAFF | TRBJ1-1 | TRBV7-9 | TRBD1
CAWGAGTARNTIYF | TRBJ1-3 | TRBV30 | TRBD1
CASSQDTSGINTDTQYF | TRBJ2-3 | TRBV4-2 | TRBD2
CASSPLGQQETQYF | TRBJ2-5 | TRBV18 | .
CASSIGTGNTDTQYF | TRBJ2-3 | TRBV11-3 | TRBD1
CASSSVRGGSGANVLTF | TRBJ2-6 | TRBV27 | TRBD2
CASSSGQNTEAFF | TRBJ1-1 | TRBV18 | .
CASSRAGGYQETQYF | TRBJ2-5 | TRBV27 | TRBD2
CASSEILQGAVEQFF | TRBJ2-1 | TRBV9 | TRBD1
CASSPPPGLSNEQFF | TRBJ2-1 | TRBV27 | .
CASSRRTNSNTGELFF | TRBJ2-2 | TRBV7-9 | .
CASSPSGLSSYEQYF | TRBJ2-7 | TRBV18 | .
CASTRDRVNEKLFF | TRBJ1-4 | TRBV19 | TRBD1
CASSSDRVRYGYTF | TRBJ1-2 | TRBV21-1 | .
CASRWDRNYEQYF | TRBJ2-7 | TRBV6-5 | TRBD1
CASSQDVAVYEQYF | TRBJ2-7 | TRBV3-1/TRBV3-2 | .
CASRDSRNYGYTF | TRBJ1-2 | TRBV28 | .
CASSISVRIGYKGQQTNTEAFF | TRBJ1-1 | TRBV19 | TRBD1
CASSYGGTARTEAFF | TRBJ1-1 | TRBV6-2/TRBV6-3 | .
CASSLQGLLADTF | TRBJ1-2 | TRBV7-9 | .
CASSPVGGITGELFF | TRBJ2-2 | TRBV11-2 | TRBD2
CASSLRTSGGGTDTQYF | TRBJ2-3 | TRBV3-1/TRBV3-2 | TRBD2
CASGPGQGTDTQYF | TRBJ2-3 | TRBV5-1 | TRBD1
CASSQGSASGSDEQFF | TRBJ2-1 | TRBV4-1 | TRBD2